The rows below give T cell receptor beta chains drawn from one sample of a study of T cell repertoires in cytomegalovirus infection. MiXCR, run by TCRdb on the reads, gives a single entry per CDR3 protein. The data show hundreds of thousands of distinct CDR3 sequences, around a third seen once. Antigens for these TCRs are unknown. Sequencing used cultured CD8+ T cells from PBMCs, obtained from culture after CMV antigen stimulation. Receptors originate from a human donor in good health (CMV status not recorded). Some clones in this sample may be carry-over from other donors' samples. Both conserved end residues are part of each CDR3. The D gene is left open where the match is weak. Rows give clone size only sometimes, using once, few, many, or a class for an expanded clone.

TGTGCCAGCAGCGTAGCGGTCTATGGCTACACCTTC	CASSVAVYGYTF	TRBJ1-2	NA	NA	TRBV9
TGTGCCAGTAGGGACATTAAAGTAAGCAATCAGCCCCAGCATTTT	CASRDIKVSNQPQHF	TRBJ1-5	NA	NA	TRBV19
TGTGCCAGCAGCCCCCCGCTGATCTCCTACGAGCAGTACTTC	CASSPPLISYEQYF	TRBJ2-7	NA	NA	TRBV7-8
TGTGCCAGCAGTGAGAGGGCAGGGTCTAACTATGGCTACACCTTC	CASSERAGSNYGYTF	TRBJ1-2	NA	NA	TRBV2
TGTGCCAGCAGTTACTGGGAAGGGGATGGCTACACCTTC	CASSYWEGDGYTF	TRBJ1-2	NA	NA	TRBV6-5
TGTGCCAGCAGTTACGCCACAGGGGATTACGAGCAGTACTTC	CASSYATGDYEQYF	TRBJ2-7	TRBD1	NA	TRBV6-8
TGCGCCAGCAGCCAAGATCCCGGTGGTCCAGGGCCCCAGCATTTT	CASSQDPGGPGPQHF	TRBJ1-5	NA	NA	TRBV4-1
TGTGCCAGCAACTTCAGAGATTCTGGGGACACCATATATTTT	CASNFRDSGDTIYF	TRBJ1-3	NA	many	TRBV12-3/TRBV12-4
TGTGCCAGCAGTTCCGATTGGACTGAGTACAATGAGCAGTTCTTC	CASSSDWTEYNEQFF	TRBJ2-1	NA	few	TRBV6-2/TRBV6-3
TGTGCCCTTAGGGTGACAACAGATACGCAGTATTTT	CALRVTTDTQYF	TRBJ2-3	NA	few	TRBV5-4
TGTGCCAGCAGTTACTCTTCAGGGGTTGTCTATGAGCAGTTCTTC	CASSYSSGVVYEQFF	TRBJ2-1	NA	NA	TRBV6-6
TGCGCCAGCAGCCAAGAAAAGGTGAACACTGAAGCTTTCTTT	CASSQEKVNTEAFF	TRBJ1-1	NA	NA	TRBV4-1
TGTGCCAGCTCATCACTGGCCGGGACAGCAAACACTGAAGCTTTCTTT	CASSSLAGTANTEAFF	TRBJ1-1	TRBD1	NA	TRBV18
TGTGCCAGCAGGACAGGGGATGCAAATGAGCAGTTCTTC	CASRTGDANEQFF	TRBJ2-1	TRBD1	NA	TRBV7-9
TGTGTCAGCTCAGCTCCGAAAACTGAAGCTTTCTTT	CVSSAPKTEAFF	TRBJ1-1	NA	NA	TRBV7-6
TGTGCCAGCAGTTTTGACAGGGTCGGGGAGCTGTTTTTT	CASSFDRVGELFF	TRBJ2-2	TRBD1	NA	TRBV6-5
TGTGCCAGCAGTTTGGAGGGGACGGCCTACGAGCAGTACTTC	CASSLEGTAYEQYF	TRBJ2-7	NA	NA	TRBV12-3/TRBV12-4
TGTGCCACCGGGTCCGACCGGAATAATGAAAAACTGTTTTTT	CATGSDRNNEKLFF	TRBJ1-4	NA	many	TRBV28
TGTGCCAGCAACCCGGGACAGGGACGATCCACCGGGGAGCTGTTTTTT	CASNPGQGRSTGELFF	TRBJ2-2	TRBD1	NA	TRBV14
TGTGCCAGCAGTTGGGTCCCACCCCTTTCTTATGGCTACACCTTC	CASSWVPPLSYGYTF	TRBJ1-2	NA	NA	TRBV27
TGCAGTGCTCCTGGATACTTTGGAGAGACCCAGTACTTC	CSAPGYFGETQYF	TRBJ2-5	NA	NA	TRBV20-1
TGTGCCAGCACCTCTAAGATGGGCGGAGGCACAGATACGCAGTATTTT	CASTSKMGGGTDTQYF	TRBJ2-3	NA	NA	TRBV7-6
TGCAGTGCTACTGACAGGCGAAGCAATCAGCCCCAGCATTTT	CSATDRRSNQPQHF	TRBJ1-5	NA	NA	TRBV20-1
TGTGCCAGCAGCCAGGCCTATAGGGGGACGCAGTATTTT	CASSQAYRGTQYF	TRBJ2-3	NA	NA	TRBV14
TGTGCCAGCAGCTTAGGGCAATCGCGGGCAGGCACCATATATTTT	CASSLGQSRAGTIYF	TRBJ1-3	NA	few	TRBV7-6
TGCAGTGCTAGCCTAGCGGGGGGTTGGGGGACCCAGTACTTC	CSASLAGGWGTQYF	TRBJ2-5	TRBD2	few	TRBV20-1
TGTGCCAGCAGGTTGGGACAGACAACTAATGAAAAACTGTTTTTT	CASRLGQTTNEKLFF	TRBJ1-4	TRBD1	few	TRBV5-4
TGTGCCAGCAGCCCTGACACCTTCTCCTACGAGCAGTACTTC	CASSPDTFSYEQYF	TRBJ2-7	NA	NA	TRBV27
TGTGCCAGCAGCTCACCTCGACAGAGTCCTACCTACGAGCAGTACTTC	CASSSPRQSPTYEQYF	TRBJ2-7	NA	few	TRBV7-9
TGTGCCAGCAGGATGACTAGTTGGGCCTCGGATGAGCAGTTCTTC	CASRMTSWASDEQFF	TRBJ2-1	NA	NA	TRBV2
TGTGCCAGCAGGCGGACTAGCGGGGGATTCACAGATACGCAGTATTTT	CASRRTSGGFTDTQYF	TRBJ2-3	TRBD2	NA	TRBV12-3/TRBV12-4
TGTGCCAGCAGCTTCGACTCGGGGGCTCAAGAAAAACTGTTTTTT	CASSFDSGAQEKLFF	TRBJ1-4	NA	few	TRBV7-6
TGTGCCAGCAGCTTACCTCGACAGGGGTCCGTGAACACTGAAGCTTTCTTT	CASSLPRQGSVNTEAFF	TRBJ1-1	TRBD1	NA	TRBV7-4
TGTGCCAGCAGCCCTGTGAGCTATAGCAATCAGCCCCAGCATTTT	CASSPVSYSNQPQHF	TRBJ1-5	NA	NA	TRBV28
TGTGCCAGCATCTCGGGACTAGCGGATAAGAACACCGGGGAGCTGTGTTTT	CASISGLADKNTGELCF	TRBJ2-2	TRBD2	NA	TRBV6-6
TGTGCCAGCAGTTTATGGTTGGGCAGCACCGGGGAGCTGTTTTTT	CASSLWLGSTGELFF	TRBJ2-2	NA	NA	TRBV27
TGTGCCAGCACCATGGGGGCTTCGGGATTGGGCACTGAAGCTTTCTTT	CASTMGASGLGTEAFF	TRBJ1-1	NA	few	TRBV6-1
TGTGCCAGCAGCTTGGACAGTTTCAATCAGCCCCAGCATTTT	CASSLDSFNQPQHF	TRBJ1-5	NA	NA	TRBV11-2
TGTGCCAGCAGCTCCGGGACAGGCCTGGGGAATGAGCAGTTCTTC	CASSSGTGLGNEQFF	TRBJ2-1	TRBD1	few	TRBV7-9
TGTGCCAGCTTGAGGACTAGTACTTACTCCTACAATGAGCAGTTCTTC	CASLRTSTYSYNEQFF	TRBJ2-1	TRBD2	NA	TRBV2